A selection of T cell receptor beta chains follows, all from one sample in a study of blood T cell repertoires in COVID-19. Repertoires were generated with immunoSEQ multiplex PCR, while TCRdb's copy carries only in-frame clones and drops some. The data contain a few hundred thousand clones, around 89% of them singletons. The specimen was peripheral blood. Source of these receptors: a man younger than 40 with acute or convalescent COVID-19. The conserved cysteine and the conserved F or W are not part of the CDR3 here. The size field is filled for only some rows; it gives once, few, many or a size class.

CDR3 protein,V gene,clone size,J gene,CDR3 length
ASSLVTGPFTEAF,TRBV5-1,-,TRBJ1-1,13
ASSLRPGIYGYT,TRBV28,-,TRBJ1-2,12
AWSGGTVNTEAF,TRBV30,few,TRBJ1-1,12
ASSQGGGSSGNTIY,TRBV3-1/TRBV3-2,-,TRBJ1-3,14
SVEARLAGVYNEQF,TRBV29-1,-,TRBJ2-1,14
ASSQVASFVYGYT,TRBV3-1/TRBV3-2,-,TRBJ1-2,13
ASSPQGLGDEQF,TRBV18,-,TRBJ2-1,12
ASSQDLRRGFSDTQY,TRBV14,-,TRBJ2-3,15
ASSYLSGYEQY,TRBV5-1,-,TRBJ2-7,11
ASSAGRAYEQY,TRBV19,-,TRBJ2-7,11
ASATGTIDEQF,TRBV12-3/TRBV12-4,-,TRBJ2-1,11
ASSLQDRRNEAF,TRBV10-2,-,TRBJ1-1,12
ASSQDRQQRYGYT,TRBV4-1,-,TRBJ1-2,13
ASSSLAGGAGELF,TRBV5-5,-,TRBJ2-2,13
ASSLAWSVGEKLF,TRBV6-5,-,TRBJ1-4,13
ASSLFRGPRTDTNEKLF,TRBV7-3,-,TRBJ1-4,17
SAGTPNTGELF,TRBV29-1,-,TRBJ2-2,11
ASRNQQGLGTEAF,TRBV28,-,TRBJ1-1,13
APKGGAQPQH,TRBV24-1,-,TRBJ1-5,10
ASSLDSARPQH,TRBV12-3/TRBV12-4,-,TRBJ1-5,11
ASSLEGGAGYT,TRBV27,-,TRBJ1-2,11
ASSYFRTSGGYNEQF,TRBV6-2/TRBV6-3,-,TRBJ2-1,15
ASSPGKSGRIVTDTQY,TRBV3-1/TRBV3-2,-,TRBJ2-3,16